The T cell receptor beta chain under discussion was sequenced for a study of OX40 agonist ivuxolimab in advanced cancers. Overall study: Dose-escalation cases comprised hepatocellular carcinoma, melanoma, renal cell or head and neck cancer. Of the participants, around 39% had some prior anti-PD-1, anti-PD-L1 or anti-CTLA-4 therapy, which was allowed. General study findings and limits: CD4+ and CD8+ blood T cells expanded clonally by week 6 at 0.1 to 3.0 mg/kg. CD8+ T cells were the subset that, on average, had more expanded clones than CD4+.

To note about this clone: Its antigen is as yet unknown.

Germline V lookup: CDR1 MDHEN, CDR2 SYDVKM. V lost 5 bases to trimming and J lost 5 bases; unmatched junction nucleotides: 6. The CDR3 spans 16 residues. Generated by immunoSEQ multiplex PCR, the TCRdb table keeps only in-frame clones and is missing some. The data hold roughly 50,000 clones, with 91% observed a single time. This receptor was obtained from an adult with an advanced solid tumor such as melanoma, head and neck, liver or kidney cancer. The starting material was CD4+ or CD8+ T cells sorted from blood, obtained in a trial of the OX40 agonist ivuxolimab. V is TRBV28 and J is TRBJ2-3; 14 bases are a match to TRBD2. CDR3 bases: TGTGCCAGCAGTCCGGGACTAGCGGGAGTAGGAGATACGCAGTATTTT. Amino acids: CASSPGLAGVGDTQYF. Full variable domain (outside the CDR3, taken from reference TRBV28 and TRBJ2-3): DVKVTQSSRYLVKRTGEKVFLECVQDMDHENMFWYRQDPGLGLRLIYFSYDVKMKEKGDIPEGYSVSREKKERFSLILESASTNQTSMYLCASSPGLAGVGDTQYFGPGTRLTVL.